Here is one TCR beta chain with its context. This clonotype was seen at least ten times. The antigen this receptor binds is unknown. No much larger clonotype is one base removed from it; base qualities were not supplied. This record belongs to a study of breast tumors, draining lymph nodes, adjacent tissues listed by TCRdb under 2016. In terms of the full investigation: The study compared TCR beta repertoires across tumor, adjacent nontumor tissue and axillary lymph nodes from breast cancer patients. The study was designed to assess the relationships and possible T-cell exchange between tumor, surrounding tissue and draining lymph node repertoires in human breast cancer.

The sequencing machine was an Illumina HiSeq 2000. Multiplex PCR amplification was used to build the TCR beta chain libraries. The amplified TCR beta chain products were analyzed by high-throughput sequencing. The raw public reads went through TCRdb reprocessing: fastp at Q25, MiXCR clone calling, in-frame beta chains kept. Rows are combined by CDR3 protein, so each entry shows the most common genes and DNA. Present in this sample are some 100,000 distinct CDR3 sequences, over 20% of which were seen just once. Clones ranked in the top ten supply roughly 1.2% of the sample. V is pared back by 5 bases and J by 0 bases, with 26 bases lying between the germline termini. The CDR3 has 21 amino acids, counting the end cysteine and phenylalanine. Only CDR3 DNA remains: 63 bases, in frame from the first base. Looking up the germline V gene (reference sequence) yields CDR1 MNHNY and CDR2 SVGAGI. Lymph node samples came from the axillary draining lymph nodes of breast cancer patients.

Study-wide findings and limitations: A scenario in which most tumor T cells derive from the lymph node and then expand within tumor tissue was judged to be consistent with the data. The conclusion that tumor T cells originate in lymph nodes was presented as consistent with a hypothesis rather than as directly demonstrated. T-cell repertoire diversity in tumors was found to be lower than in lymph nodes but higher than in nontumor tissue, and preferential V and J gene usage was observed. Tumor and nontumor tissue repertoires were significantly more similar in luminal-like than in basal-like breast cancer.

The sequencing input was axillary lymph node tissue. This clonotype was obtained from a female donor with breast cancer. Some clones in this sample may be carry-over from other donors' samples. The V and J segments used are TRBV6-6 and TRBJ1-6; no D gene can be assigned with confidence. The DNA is TGTGCCAGCAGTCACCCCCCCCCGCGGGAGTCTTTGAGCTCCTATAATTCACCCCTCCACTTT. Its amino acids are CASSHPPPRESLSSYNSPLHF.